The sequence of this TCR beta chain was determined in a study of shared clonotypes between healthy human individuals. Libraries were prepared by immunoSEQ multiplex PCR; TCRdb keeps only in-frame clonotypes and omits some of them. The sample includes roughly 1.5 million clones, 95% to 99% seen only once; the top ten take around 0.45%. CDR3 length: 13 amino acids. Germline lookup yields CDR1 SGHNT and CDR2 YENEEA. The V end was cut by 1 base, the J end by 5 bases, with 6 bases between. The chain couples TRBV11-3 to TRBJ2-1; no firm D call. The clonotype originates from a man aged 25-45 years in good health. The sample taken for sequencing was naive CD4+ T cells sorted from blood. As to subset: CD45RA+ positively selected. CDR3 loop: CASSLGSDNEQFF. The CDR3 nucleotides read TGTGCCAGCAGCTTAGGGAGTGACAATGAGCAGTTCTTC.